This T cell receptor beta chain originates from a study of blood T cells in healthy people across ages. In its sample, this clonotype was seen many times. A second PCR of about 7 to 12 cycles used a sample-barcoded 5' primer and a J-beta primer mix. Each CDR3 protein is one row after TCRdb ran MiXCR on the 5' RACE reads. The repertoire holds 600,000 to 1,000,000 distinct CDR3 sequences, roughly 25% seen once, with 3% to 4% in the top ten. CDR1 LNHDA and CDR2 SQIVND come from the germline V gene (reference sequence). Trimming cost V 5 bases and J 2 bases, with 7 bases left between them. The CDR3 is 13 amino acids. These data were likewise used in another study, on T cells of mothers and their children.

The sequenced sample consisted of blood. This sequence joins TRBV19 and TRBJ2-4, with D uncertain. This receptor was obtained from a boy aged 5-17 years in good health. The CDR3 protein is CASSAPTKNIQYF. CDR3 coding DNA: TGTGCCAGTAGTGCCCCTACCAAAAACATTCAGTACTTC. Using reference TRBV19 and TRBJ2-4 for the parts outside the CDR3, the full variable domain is DGGITQSPKYLFRKEGQNVTLSCEQNLNHDAMYWYRQDPGQGLRLIYYSQIVNDFQKGDIAEGYSVSREKKESFPLTVTSAQKNPTAFYLCASSAPTKNIQYFGAGTRLSVL.